Following are 9 T cell receptor beta chains from one sample sequenced in a study of shared clonotypes between healthy human individuals. Measured with immunoSEQ multiplex PCR; TCRdb has only the in-frame clones, and not every one. The profile shows some 1 million clones, 70% to 80% of them singletons. The sample comprised memory CD4+ T cells sorted from blood. Subset denoted: CD45RA-negative fraction. Every receptor here comes from a man between 18 and 29 years old in good health.

J is TRBJ2-5 and V is TRBV6-5; D is ambiguous. This CDR3 has 10 amino acids. Deletions cut 11 bases from V and 5 bases from J, with 9 bases between. CDR1 MNHEY and CDR2 SVGAGI come from the germline V gene. The CDR3 protein is CAAGRETQYF. CDR3 nucleotide sequence: TGTGCCGCCGGTAGGGAGACCCAGTACTTC.

This chain joins TRBV19 and TRBJ2-7, with TRBD2 matching over 14 bases. CDR1 is LNHDA and CDR2 is SQIVND in the germline V gene (reference sequence). The CDR3 extends over 17 amino acids. Trimming at V came to 1 base and at J to 4 bases, leaving 6 bases not matched to a gene. The CDR3 loop is CASSIAGTSGSIYEQYF. The CDR3, as DNA: TGTGCCAGTAGTATAGCCGGGACTAGCGGGAGTATTTACGAGCAGTACTTC.

The chain is built from TRBV28 and TRBJ2-3; possible D gene TRBD1, 6 bases. Germline CDR1 MDHEN, CDR2 SYDVKM. The germline V and J ends were trimmed by 5 bases and 0 bases, with 12 bases remaining between them. This CDR3 contains 15 residues. The CDR3 sequence is CASSMRDISTDTQYF. The CDR3 DNA sequence: TGTGCCAGCAGTATGAGGGACATCAGCACAGATACGCAGTATTTT.

The chain recombines TRBV5-1 with TRBJ2-1; 8 bases are a match to TRBD2. Germline lookup yields CDR1 SGHRS and CDR2 YFSETQ. The CDR3 runs 17 residues. The V gene end was trimmed by 0 bases and the J gene end by 5 bases; junction bases not matched to a gene: 10. This CDR3 is CASSLALTSGTNNEQFF. CDR3 nucleotides: TGCGCCAGCAGCTTGGCCCTCACTAGCGGAACTAACAATGAGCAGTTCTTC.

V and J are TRBV28 and TRBJ1-4; 7 nucleotides align to TRBD1. J gave up 0 bases and V 6 bases, and 4 bases lay outside the gene matches. The V gene's germline CDR1 is MDHEN and CDR2 SYDVKM. This CDR3 comprises 15 residues. CDR3: CASRGTVATNEKLFF. For the CDR3, the DNA is TGTGCCAGCAGGGGGACAGTGGCAACTAATGAAAAACTGTTTTTT.

The chain is built from TRBV9 and TRBJ2-1; 7 bases are shared with TRBD2. The trim removed 2 bases at V and 10 bases at J, leaving 3 bases unmatched. CDR3 size: 12 residues. The germline gives CDR1 SGDLS, CDR2 YYNGEE. The CDR3 sequence is CASSVNGREQFF. The CDR3 DNA follows: TGTGCCAGCAGCGTGAACGGGAGGGAGCAGTTCTTC.

This clone was picked up many times. The chain couples TRBV5-3 to TRBJ1-1, with a weak D call TRBD1 (6 bases). TRBV5-3 is known as an ORF, though its function is uncertain. The CDR3 length is 18 residues. The V end lost 4 bases, the J end lost 3 bases, and 25 bases lay between the germline ends. CDR3 nucleotide sequence: TGTGCCAGAAGCGGGACCACACCAGTACAGGGAGGGGACACTGAAGCTTTCTTT. This encodes CARSGTTPVQGGDTEAFF.

The chain carries TRBV30 and TRBJ2-7; 9 bases map to TRBD2. Germline lookup yields CDR1 GTSNPN and CDR2 SVGIG (reference sequence). The CDR3 is 16 residues long. V trimming: 0 bases; J trimming: 3 bases; junction bases outside the gene matches: 9. This CDR3 is CAWSVRGAGGHYEQYF. In DNA, the CDR3 is TGTGCCTGGAGTGTCAGGGGAGCGGGGGGACACTACGAGCAGTACTTC.

The rearrangement uses TRBV11-2 and TRBJ2-3; 7 positions match TRBD1. In germline, CDR1 is SGHAT, CDR2 FQNNGV. This CDR3 has 16 amino acids. The J segment lost 2 bases and the V segment lost 2 bases, leaving 7 bases of the junction unmatched. CDR3 in DNA: TGTGCCAGCAGCTTAAACAAGGGGGCCCCCACAGATACGCAGTATTTT. This encodes CASSLNKGAPTDTQYF.